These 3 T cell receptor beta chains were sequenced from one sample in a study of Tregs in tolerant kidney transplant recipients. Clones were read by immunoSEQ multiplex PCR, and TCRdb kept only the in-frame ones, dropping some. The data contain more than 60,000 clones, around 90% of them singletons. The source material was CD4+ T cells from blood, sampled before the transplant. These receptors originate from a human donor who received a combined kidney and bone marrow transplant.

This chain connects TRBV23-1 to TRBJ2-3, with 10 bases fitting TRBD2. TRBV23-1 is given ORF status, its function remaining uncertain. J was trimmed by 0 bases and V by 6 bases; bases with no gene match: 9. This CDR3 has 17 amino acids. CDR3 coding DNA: TGCGCCAGCAGACCACCGGGACTAGCGTCTAGCACAGATACGCAGTATTTT. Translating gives CASRPPGLASSTDTQYF.

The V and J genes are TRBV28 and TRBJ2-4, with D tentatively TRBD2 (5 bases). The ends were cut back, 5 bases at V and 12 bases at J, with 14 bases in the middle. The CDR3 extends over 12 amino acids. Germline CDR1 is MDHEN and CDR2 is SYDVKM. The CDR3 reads CASSQRESTQYF. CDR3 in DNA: TGTGCCAGCAGTCAGAGGGAGTCCACTCAGTACTTC.

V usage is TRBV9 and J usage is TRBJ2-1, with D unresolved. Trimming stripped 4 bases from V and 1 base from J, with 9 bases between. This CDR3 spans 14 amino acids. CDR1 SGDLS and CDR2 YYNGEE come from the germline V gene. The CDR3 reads CASSPSYSYNEQFF. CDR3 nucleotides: TGTGCCAGCAGCCCTAGTTATTCCTACAATGAGCAGTTCTTC.